Presented here are 32 T cell receptor beta chains from one specimen sequenced in a study of T cells after yellow fever vaccination (dated by TCRdb to the late 2010s). This sample's treatment or condition label indicates: live attenuated yellow fever vaccine strain. Libraries were built with 5' RACE. Sequencing was performed on an Illumina NovaSeq 6000. TCRdb applied fastp at Q25 and MiXCR to the public reads, then kept only in-frame beta chains. Rows with a matching CDR3 protein are joined into one entry that keeps the most common DNA and genes. For this sample the table gives some 350,000 distinct CDR3 sequences, of which roughly 3.9% were detected only once. 20% to 25% of the sample is taken by the ten largest. Specimen: PBMCs, collected 5 days after the yellow fever booster vaccination. Source of these receptors: a man in his late teens or twenties who received the YFV17D yellow fever vaccine.

This clonotype was counted between two and nine times. V usage is TRBV4-2 and J usage is TRBJ1-2; no firm D call. The V end lost 0 bases, the J end lost 3 bases, and 8 bases lay between the germline ends. The CDR3 loop spans 14 amino acids. Germline V gene data show CDR1 as LGHNA and CDR2 as YNFKEQ. The CDR3 nucleotides read TGTGCCAGCAGCCAAGAAACACTCTACTATGGCTACACCTTC. Protein sequence: CASSQETLYYGYTF.

V gene TRBV7-9 combines with J gene TRBJ2-1, with D possibly called TRBD1 or TRBD2 (6 bases each). The CDR3 spans 14 residues. The V end was cut by 2 bases, the J end by 9 bases, with 14 bases between. Germline CDR1 is SEHNR and CDR2 is FQNEAQ (reference sequence). In DNA, the CDR3 is TGTGCCAGCAGCTTAACGACGGGGGCTGGTGAGCAGTTCTTC. Translation gives CASSLTTGAGEQFF.

This clonotype was counted a few times. CDR3 nucleotides: TGTGCCATCAGTGACTCGGACAGACACAATGAGCAGTTCTTC. It encodes CAISDSDRHNEQFF. V is TRBV10-3 and J is TRBJ2-1; TRBD1 is a possible D gene (6 bases). The CDR3 contains 14 residues. Germline values: CDR1 ENHRY, CDR2 SYGVKD. The V and J ends lost 3 bases and 5 bases respectively, with 11 bases between them.

There are a few counts of this clonotype. The chain employs TRBV7-6 and TRBJ2-3, with D perhaps matching TRBD2 (6 bases). CDR3 length: 13 amino acids. Germline V gene data show CDR1 as SGHVS and CDR2 as FNYEAQ. V gave up 0 bases and J gave up 7 bases, with 8 bases separating them. CDR3 loop: CASSLAGGNTQYF. CDR3 in DNA: TGTGCCAGCAGCTTAGCGGGGGGTAATACGCAGTATTTT.

This clonotype was observed many times. This chain links TRBV7-2 with TRBJ1-4, with TRBD1 identical over 9 bases. Germline CDR1 reads SGHTA; CDR2 reads FQGNSA. The CDR3 runs 14 residues. Unmatched junction bases numbered 2, after V lost 5 bases and J lost 4 bases. The CDR3 DNA is TGTGCCAGCAGCCCGGACAGGGGTAATGAAAAACTGTTTTTT. Translation: CASSPDRGNEKLFF.

This clonotype was seen a handful of times. This rearrangement joins TRBV5-1 to TRBJ2-1, with a weak D call TRBD1 (5 bases). Germline V gene data show CDR1 as SGHRS and CDR2 as YFSETQ. Trimming took off 3 bases at V and 2 bases at J, with 12 bases between the two ends. The CDR3 spans 15 residues. CDR3 region: CASSSRKGTYNEQFF. For the CDR3, the DNA is TGCGCCAGCAGCTCGCGTAAGGGGACCTACAATGAGCAGTTCTTC.

This clonotype was found many times. This chain uses TRBV7-2 with TRBJ2-5, with 10 positions matching TRBD2. The CDR3 contains 19 residues. The trim removed 3 bases at V and 5 bases at J, leaving 18 bases unmatched. Germline assignment: CDR1 SGHTA and CDR2 FQGNSA. CDR3 residues: CASSFIRGSGGPRKETQYF. The CDR3 DNA reads as TGTGCCAGCAGCTTCATACGGGGTAGCGGGGGGCCGAGGAAGGAGACCCAGTACTTC.

This clonotype was counted a few times. The CDR3: CASSSPVGGEGNIQYF. Here the CDR3 DNA reads TGTGCCAGCAGCTCCCCCGTGGGGGGCGAAGGTAACATTCAGTACTTC. The chain uses TRBV5-5 and TRBJ2-4; the D gene could be TRBD1 or TRBD2 (6 bases each). This CDR3 has 16 residues. Germline V gene data show CDR1 as SGHKS and CDR2 as YYEKEE (reference sequence). V shed 3 bases and J shed 7 bases, with 20 bases lying between them.

In this sample, this clonotype turned up many times. V and J are TRBV6-6 and TRBJ1-3; D might be TRBD1 (6 bases). CDR1 MNHNY and CDR2 SVGAGI come from the germline V gene (reference sequence). The V end lost 6 bases, the J end lost 6 bases, and 12 bases lay between the germline ends. CDR3 length equals 13 residues. CDR3 in amino acids: CASRPRDKNTIYF. As DNA, the CDR3 is TGTGCCAGCAGACCCCGGGACAAAAACACCATATATTTT.

This clonotype was counted only a few times. This chain joins TRBV5-5 and TRBJ1-2, with 9 bases aligning to TRBD1. V was pared by 2 bases and J by 4 bases, with 6 bases of the junction left unmatched. The CDR3 totals 15 residues. The germline V gene encodes CDR1 SGHKS and CDR2 YYEKEE (reference sequence). The CDR3 DNA follows: TGTGCCAGCAGCTTAAACAGGGGGCCTATCTATGGCTACACCTTC. Encoded protein: CASSLNRGPIYGYTF.

This clonotype was counted at least ten times. V usage is TRBV6-2 or TRBV6-3 and J usage is TRBJ2-3; D might be TRBD1 (5 bases). There are 12 residues in the CDR3. Germline assignment: CDR1 MNHEY and CDR2 SVGEGT. Trimming took off 2 bases at V and 8 bases at J, with 8 bases between the two ends. DNA for the CDR3: TGTGCCAGCAGTTACCTACAGGCTACGCAGTATTTT. Translation: CASSYLQATQYF.

V gene TRBV27 combines with J gene TRBJ1-4; the D gene is possibly TRBD1 (6 bases). V was pared by 8 bases and J by 7 bases, with 20 bases between. From germline, CDR1 is MNHEY and CDR2 SMNVEV (reference sequence). CDR3 length: 15 residues. The CDR3 reads CASCPQGSRGEKLFF. CDR3 in DNA: TGTGCCAGCTGCCCACAGGGATCCCGGGGTGAAAAACTGTTTTTT. Full variable domain (missing parts from reference TRBV27 and TRBJ1-4): EAQVTQNPRYLITVTGKKLTVTCSQNMNHEYMSWYRQDPGLGLRQIYYSMNVEVTDKGDVPEGYKVSRKEKRNFPLILESPSPNQTSLYFCASCPQGSRGEKLFFGSGTQLSVL.

The gene calls are TRBV27 and TRBJ1-4, with no clear D. The V end was cut by 6 bases, the J end by 8 bases, with 13 bases between. The CDR3 spans 13 residues. Looked up from germline, CDR1 is MNHEY and CDR2 is SMNVEV (reference sequence). This CDR3 is CASRTRPGEKLFF. The CDR3 region has the DNA TGTGCCAGCAGAACCAGACCAGGCGAAAAACTGTTTTTT.

The CDR3, as DNA: TGTGCCAGCTCATCAGACAGGGGACGCCACGAGCAGTACGTC. Amino acid sequence: CASSSDRGRHEQYV. This chain links TRBV18 with TRBJ2-7; 8 nucleotides align to TRBD1. CDR3 length equals 14 residues. Germline loops: CDR1 KGHSH, CDR2 LQKENI. The trim removed 5 bases at V and 5 bases at J, leaving 8 bases unmatched.

This clonotype showed up many times. V is TRBV12-3 or TRBV12-4 and J is TRBJ1-1; D may be TRBD1 (5 bases). Trimming removed 3 bases from V and 5 bases from J, with 13 bases in between. This CDR3 comprises 14 residues. CDR3 sequence (DNA): TGTGCCAGCAGTTTGCTCGGGGGTAGTACTGAAGCTTTCTTT. Protein: CASSLLGGSTEAFF.

V usage is TRBV4-2 and J usage is TRBJ2-3, with D possibly called TRBD1 or TRBD2 (7 bases each). CDR1 LGHNA and CDR2 YNFKEQ come from the germline V gene. The CDR3 runs to 15 residues. Trimming left V 2 bases short and J 0 bases short, with 9 bases between. This CDR3 reads CASSQQGGSTDTQYF. The CDR3 DNA reads TGTGCCAGCAGCCAACAGGGGGGGAGCACAGATACGCAGTATTTT.

This clonotype was seen more than once but under ten times. This chain uses TRBV3-1 with TRBJ2-3; D unresolved. V was clipped by 6 bases and J by 4 bases, with 8 bases between them. The CDR3 has 12 residues. Germline V gene lookup returns CDR1 LGHDT and CDR2 YNNKEL (reference sequence). CDR3 sequence reads: CASSLNSDTQYF. The CDR3 nucleotides are TGTGCCAGCAGTCTCAATTCAGATACGCAGTATTTT.

This clonotype showed up just a few times. The genes are TRBV5-6 and TRBJ1-3; 7 bases match TRBD1. Germline V gene sequence: CDR1 SGHDT, CDR2 YYEEEE. J was trimmed by 0 bases and V by 4 bases; bases with no gene match: 10. CDR3 length equals 17 residues. CDR3 sequence reads: CASSRTTGSGSGNTIYF. The CDR3 coding sequence is TGTGCCAGCAGCCGTACGACAGGGTCCGGCTCTGGAAACACCATATATTTT.

This clonotype showed up many times. The chain uses TRBV7-9 and TRBJ2-2; 8 positions match TRBD1. The CDR3 totals 14 residues. From germline, CDR1 is SEHNR and CDR2 FQNEAQ (reference sequence). Trimming removed 5 bases from V and 6 bases from J; junction bases left unmatched: 5. The CDR3 coding sequence is TGTGCCAGCAGCGCATTACAGGGGGCCGGGGAGCTGTTTTTT. It is translated as CASSALQGAGELFF.

This clonotype was found a few times. CDR3 sequence reads: CAISARGSGGLSADTQYF. The CDR3 coding sequence is TGTGCCATCAGTGCCCGTGGTAGCGGGGGACTATCTGCAGATACGCAGTATTTT. The chain couples TRBV10-3 to TRBJ2-3; 9 nucleotides agree with TRBD2. CDR1 and CDR2 (germline): ENHRY, SYGVKD. The length of the CDR3 is 18 residues. The V and J ends lost 4 bases and 4 bases, in that order; junction bases with no gene match: 15.

The table lists this clonotype with many counts. V usage is TRBV7-2 and J usage is TRBJ2-3, with D hard to call. The CDR3 spans 15 residues. V was cut by 1 base and J by 0 bases, with 8 bases left in between. From germline, CDR1 is SGHTA and CDR2 FQGNSA. Written as DNA, the CDR3 is TGTGCCAGCAGCTTAGTGTTTGCTAGCACAGATACGCAGTATTTT. Translation gives CASSLVFASTDTQYF.

In its sample, this clonotype was seen a few times. This chain uses TRBV4-1 with TRBJ1-5; D ambiguous. V shed 1 base and J shed 0 bases, with 7 bases lying between them. CDR3 length: 15 amino acids. Germline V gene data show CDR1 as MGHRA and CDR2 as YSYEKL. CDR3 nucleotide sequence: TGCGCCAGCAGCCAAGCTGAGAATAGCAATCAGCCCCAGCATTTT. Its translation: CASSQAENSNQPQHF.

V and J are TRBV20-1 and TRBJ2-3; TRBD1 agrees at 9 bases. This CDR3 is built from 15 residues. Trimming took 1 base from V and 3 from J; bases not matched to a gene: 5. Germline CDR1 reads DFQATT; CDR2 reads SNEGSKA (reference sequence). The CDR3 region is CSARGRTGVTDTQYF. The CDR3 region has the DNA TGCAGTGCTAGAGGCAGGACAGGGGTAACAGATACGCAGTATTTT.

This clonotype was picked up many times. V and J are TRBV4-3 and TRBJ1-5; 8 bases align to TRBD1. Germline trimming cut 5 bases from V and 5 bases from J; bases unmatched to any gene: 5. CDR3 length: 14 amino acids. Germline CDR1 LGHNA, CDR2 YSLEER. The CDR3 DNA reads TGCGCCAGCAGCGAGGGGACAGGAGATCAGCCCCAGCATTTT. It encodes CASSEGTGDQPQHF.

This clonotype was counted a few times. The chain has TRBV15 and TRBJ1-2, with D possibly being TRBD1 (5 bases). CDR3 length equals 16 residues. CDR1 is LNHNV, CDR2 YYDKDF, per germline (reference sequence). The V end lost 0 bases, the J end lost 8 bases, and 19 bases lay between the germline ends. The CDR3 sequence: CATSRDVIDTGDGYTF. The CDR3 nucleotides read TGTGCCACCAGCAGAGATGTAATCGATACGGGGGACGGCTACACCTTC. Filled out from reference TRBV15 and TRBJ1-2, the complete variable domain reads DAMVIQNPRYQVTQFGKPVTLSCSQTLNHNVMYWYQQKSSQAPKLLFHYYDKDFNNEADTPDNFQSRRPNTSFCFLDIRSPGLGDTAMYLCATSRDVIDTGDGYTFGSGTRLTVV.

The chain recombines TRBV5-1 with TRBJ1-5; TRBD1 is a possible D gene (6 bases). The V gene's germline CDR1 is SGHRS and CDR2 YFSETQ. Trimming pared 0 bases from V and 6 bases from J, leaving 13 bases between. CDR3 length: 15 residues. DNA of the CDR3: TGCGCCAGCAGCTTGGGTGTGGCAGGGGCTCAGCCCCAGCATTTT. It is translated as CASSLGVAGAQPQHF.

This chain links TRBV2 with TRBJ2-2; 7 nucleotides agree with TRBD2. V dropped 6 bases and J dropped 4; count of bases not matched to a gene: 14. CDR1 is SNHLY and CDR2 is FYNNEI in the germline V gene. This CDR3 comprises 17 residues. The CDR3 loop reads CASSGPGRSIGTGELFF. The CDR3 region has the DNA TGTGCCAGCAGCGGCCCCGGGAGGTCAATAGGCACCGGGGAGCTGTTTTTT.

In its sample, this clonotype was seen a few times. The CDR3 DNA sequence: TGCAGTGCTAGTCGGACTAGCTGGATCGGGGAGCTGTTTTTT. Translation: CSASRTSWIGELFF. The chain links TRBV20-1 to TRBJ2-2; 8 bases are shared with TRBD2. Per the germline V gene, CDR1 is DFQATT and CDR2 is SNEGSKA (reference sequence). The CDR3 has 14 residues. Unmatched junction bases numbered 7, after V lost 3 bases and J lost 7 bases.

This clonotype came up a few times. This chain connects TRBV7-2 to TRBJ1-6, with D possibly matching TRBD1 (5 bases). V was trimmed by 3 bases and J by 11 bases, leaving 14 bases between them. The CDR3 runs to 14 residues. The germline V gene has CDR1 SGHTA and CDR2 FQGNSA. CDR3 sequence reads: CASSLGGAATPLHF. CDR3 nucleotides: TGTGCCAGCAGCTTGGGAGGGGCGGCGACACCCCTCCACTTT.

This clonotype was counted ten times or more. The J gene is TRBJ1-1, the V gene TRBV3-2; the D call in the table, TRBD1, was not verified against the DNA. TRBV3-2 is classified as a pseudogene. The CDR3 is 16 amino acids. For the CDR3, the DNA is TGTGCCAGCAGCCAATCCCCGACAGGGATGAACACTGAAGCTTTCTTT. Its translation is CASSQSPTGMNTEAFF.

This clonotype was picked up a small number of times. The chain employs TRBV5-1 and TRBJ2-7; no reliable D call. CDR3 length: 13 residues. The germline CDR1 and CDR2 sequences are SGHRS and YFSETQ. V was trimmed by 1 base and J by 9 bases, leaving 14 bases between them. CDR3 amino acids: CASSLSLGQGQYF. The DNA for the CDR3 is TGCGCCAGCAGCTTGTCCCTTGGCCAAGGGCAGTACTTC.

Many counts were recorded for this clonotype. The V gene is TRBV28, the J gene TRBJ2-7; weak D call: TRBD2 (5 bases). With 9 bases removed from V and 4 bases from J, the gap between germline ends came to 10 bases. Germline CDR1 reads MDHEN; CDR2 reads SYDVKM. The CDR3 consists of 11 residues. The CDR3 sequence: CASKGGYEQYF. DNA for the CDR3: TGTGCCAGTAAAGGAGGATACGAGCAGTACTTC.